One T cell receptor beta chain is described in this entry. This clone is a singleton in its sample. Which antigen it targets is not known. No quality values exist for individual bases; no much larger clone is one base distant. This record belongs to a study of blood T cell repertoires in COVID-19 (dated by TCRdb to about 2020). Broadly, across the study: The collaborator samples originated in the United States, Italy and Spain and spanned the acute and convalescent phases of COVID-19. Where HLA class I and class II types were available, the types were taken from metadata supplied by the sample provider, not from assay-based typing. The samples were drawn from two sources: the first 160 participants of the ongoing ImmuneRACE study, and 950 to 1,500 subjects contributed by 6 global collaborators. Deeply sampled blood TCRbeta repertoires from subjects exposed to, actively infected with, or recovered from COVID-19 were included in the dataset. The material from the prospective study consisted of cDNA or gDNA derived from T cells, B-cell-depleted T cells, or PBMCs. Sample metadata almost always included a de-identified subject ID, COVID-19 status, age in years and sex. The repertoires were released in a freely available public database intended as a resource for research on the immune response to SARS-CoV-2. Results the study describes overall, beyond this receptor: The amount of clinical and demographic metadata varied by source and participant and was provided uncurated.

TCRbeta CDR3 regions were amplified from genomic DNA by means of the immunoSEQ Assay, a bias-controlled multiplex PCR. The original methods were these. Nucleated cell counts per sample were estimated from amplification of reference gene primers within the assay. Sequence reads were collapsed and filtered to measure the absolute abundance of every unique TCRbeta CDR3 rearrangement. Productive Simpson clonality was computed per sample as the square root of Simpson's diversity index over productive rearrangements. TCRdb carries this immuneACCESS record with in-frame sequences only. Its versions omit some clonotypes, under half of them owing to an unresolved V gene in the studies checked, with the rest unexplained. Clonal size and the V and J genes are those of that table, whereas D and trimming came from the DNA. Recorded for this sample are about 24,000 clones; 85% to 90% of them occurred a single time. The ten largest clones represent 27% of the sample.

At one collaborating source in Seattle, patients were enrolled during active infection and were followed longitudinally through the course of disease. Collaborating institutions collected whole blood in K2EDTA tubes following their own protocols. For TCRbeta analysis, collaborators shipped samples in one of three forms: frozen whole blood, isolated PBMCs, or DNA extracted from either of those sample types. What was sequenced was peripheral blood. This receptor was identified in a man between 65 and 85 years old with COVID-19, enrolled during active disease.

The bases are TGTGCCAGCAGTGACAGACAGGGGTCTAATGAAAAACTGTTTTTT. This codes for CASSDRQGSNEKLFF. The V and J genes are TRBV6-1 and TRBJ1-4, and 8 bases in between align with TRBD1. Reading the germline V gene gives CDR1 MNHNS and CDR2 SASEGT. V is trimmed back by 3 bases and J by 3 bases, and the junction contains 3 bases that no gene match accounts for. The CDR3 runs 15 amino acids, cysteine and phenylalanine included. Of all the DNA, just the CDR3 is kept, 45 bases in frame from base 1.